The 14 T cell receptor beta chains given below trace back to one sample, sequenced in a study of T cell responses to AZD1222 COVID-19 vaccine. Clones were read by immunoSEQ multiplex PCR, and TCRdb kept only the in-frame ones, dropping some. The table shows about 83,000 clones, with 70% to 90% occurring only once. This specimen consisted of peripheral blood, obtained on day 0 of MenACWY control vaccination. The receptors stem from an adult in good health.

The J gene is TRBJ1-3, the V gene TRBV4-3; tentative D call: TRBD1 (5 bases). CDR1 LGHNA and CDR2 YSLEER come from the germline V gene. The ends were cut back, 2 bases at V and 0 bases at J, with 17 bases in the middle. This CDR3 comprises 18 residues. The CDR3 protein is CASSQTGSGAYSGNTIYF. The CDR3 DNA sequence: TGCGCCAGCAGCCAAACGGGAAGCGGGGCGTACTCTGGAAACACCATATATTTT.

V gene TRBV27 combines with J gene TRBJ1-2; 7 nucleotides agree with TRBD1. J gave up 4 bases and V 2 bases, and 4 bases lay outside the gene matches. The CDR3 has 14 residues. In germline, CDR1 is MNHEY, CDR2 SMNVEV (reference sequence). The CDR3 reads CASSLDPGGYGYTF. The CDR3 DNA follows: TGTGCCAGCAGTTTAGACCCAGGGGGCTATGGCTACACCTTC.

The genes are TRBV14 and TRBJ2-4; no clear D. Trimming cost V 2 bases and J 1 base, with 9 bases left between them. This CDR3 is 15 amino acids long. Per the germline V gene, CDR1 is SGHDN and CDR2 is FVKESK. The CDR3 loop reads CASSQYGPAKNIQYF. CDR3 coding DNA: TGTGCCAGCAGCCAATACGGTCCGGCCAAAAACATTCAGTACTTC.

The chain is built from TRBV9 and TRBJ1-2; D perhaps matches TRBD1 (5 bases). The CDR3 consists of 16 residues. The V and J ends lost 3 bases and 4 bases respectively, with 19 bases between them. The germline CDR1 and CDR2 sequences are SGDLS and YYNGEE. CDR3 DNA sequence: TGTGCCAGCAGCGCACACTTGGGGGAATTGGGCTATGGCTACACCTTC. This encodes CASSAHLGELGYGYTF.

This sequence joins TRBV7-3 and TRBJ2-1; D is undetermined. Trimming took 4 bases from V and 0 from J, leaving 10 bases between them. The CDR3 totals 15 residues. Germline V lookup: CDR1 SGHTA, CDR2 FQGTGA. The CDR3: CASSSSVSSYNEQFF. The CDR3, as DNA: TGTGCCAGCAGCTCAAGCGTCAGCTCCTACAATGAGCAGTTCTTC. The variable domain in full, with the rest retrieved from reference TRBV7-3 and TRBJ2-1, is GAGVSQTPSNKVTEKGKYVELRCDPISGHTALYWYRQSLGQGPEFLIYFQGTGAADDSGLPNDRFFAVRPEGSVSTLKIQRTERGDSAVYLCASSSSVSSYNEQFFGPGTRLTVL.

The chain combines TRBV10-2 with TRBJ2-7, with D tentatively TRBD2 (6 bases). The germline V gene has CDR1 WSHSY and CDR2 SAAADI. CDR3 size: 15 residues. V lost 0 bases to trimming and J lost 5 bases, with 14 bases between them. This chain's CDR3 is CASSESGGEGHEQYF. The CDR3 bases are TGCGCCAGCAGTGAGTCGGGGGGAGAGGGCCACGAGCAGTACTTC.

The genes are TRBV10-3 and TRBJ2-7, with 8 positions matching TRBD2. CDR1 is ENHRY, CDR2 SYGVKD, per germline. The ends lost 8 bases at V and 12 bases at J; junction bases unmatched: 15. CDR3 length: 13 residues. DNA of the CDR3: TGTGCCATCGGGTTAGGACTAGCCGACTTGAGGTACTTC. Translating it yields CAIGLGLADLRYF.

The V call is TRBV4-3, the J call TRBJ1-2; D perhaps matches TRBD1 (5 bases). V was pared by 0 bases and J by 4 bases, with 9 bases between. Germline lookup yields CDR1 LGHNA and CDR2 YSLEER. The CDR3 consists of 14 residues. The CDR3 DNA sequence: TGCGCCAGCAGCCAAGAATTTAGGGGCTATGGCTACACCTTC. Its translation: CASSQEFRGYGYTF.

The chain joins TRBV28 to TRBJ2-7, with 10 bases aligning to TRBD1. The CDR3 has 15 residues. Trimming took 4 bases from V and 1 from J; bases not matched to a gene: 4. CDR1 MDHEN and CDR2 SYDVKM come from the germline V gene. CDR3 DNA sequence: TGTGCCAGCAGTTCCCCGGGACAGGGGTCCTACGAGCAGTACTTC. It specifies CASSSPGQGSYEQYF.

A single count supports this clone. The V and J genes are TRBV6-2 or TRBV6-3 and TRBJ2-7; TRBD1 agrees at 7 bases. CDR3 size: 13 residues. Germline-derived CDR1 and CDR2 are MNHEY and SVGEGT. The junction had 3 bases not matched to a gene; V was cut back by 2 bases and J by 5 bases. For the CDR3, the DNA is TGTGCCAGCAGTTACGGACAGGCCAACGAGCAGTACTTC. It specifies CASSYGQANEQYF.

The rearrangement uses TRBV30 and TRBJ2-5; no definite D call. Germline CDR1 GTSNPN, CDR2 SVGIG (reference sequence). The CDR3 has 14 residues. The ends were cut back, 0 bases at V and 1 base at J, with 9 bases in the middle. CDR3 region: CAWSVLTLQETQYF. The CDR3 bases are TGTGCCTGGAGTGTACTGACACTCCAAGAGACCCAGTACTTC.

The V and J genes are TRBV18 and TRBJ1-2, with D uncertain. The germline V and J ends were trimmed by 3 bases and 7 bases, with 12 bases remaining between them. The CDR3 length is 13 residues. Germline CDR1 reads KGHSH; CDR2 reads LQKENI. CDR3 nucleotide sequence: TGTGCCAGCTCACCTGAGGGTGGGTCTGGCTACACCTTC. Encoded protein: CASSPEGGSGYTF.

This clone has a handful of counts. The chain joins TRBV12-5 to TRBJ1-2, with a weak D call TRBD1 (6 bases). This CDR3 contains 13 residues. Trimming took off 1 base at V and 7 bases at J, with 10 bases between the two ends. Germline-derived CDR1 and CDR2 are LGHNT and FRNRAP. In nucleotides, the CDR3 is TGTGCTAGTGGTTTGGGACAGGTGGGTGGCTACACCTTC. Translating it yields CASGLGQVGGYTF.

The chain combines TRBV6-5 with TRBJ1-2; perhaps TRBD1 as D (5 bases). There are 14 residues in the CDR3. The V end lost 5 bases, the J end lost 5 bases, and 15 bases lay between the germline ends. Germline-derived CDR1 and CDR2 are MNHEY and SVGAGI. The DNA for the CDR3 is TGTGCCAGCAGTCGAGGGGTCCTGGGGTATGGCTACACCTTC. It encodes CASSRGVLGYGYTF.